These T cell receptor beta chains were read from a single sample in a study of cytomegalovirus exposure and HLA in healthy donors. Sequencing used immunoSEQ multiplex PCR; TCRdb keeps in-frame clones, though not all of them. Among around 50,000 clones, over 70% were seen once, and the ten largest hold approximately 7.6%. Sequencing was carried out using PBMCs. These receptors all come from a man aged 25 to 40 in good health and CMV-seropositive. Each CDR3 is given with its conserved first and last residue. A D gene is named only where the DNA matches it firmly. The size entry is marked missing in some rows and otherwise reads once, few, many or a size class.

TRBJ2-3 | . | . | 13 | TRBV5-1 | TGCGCCAGCAGAGGGGGGGTCACAGATACGCAGTATTTT | CASRGGVTDTQYF
TRBJ2-7 | . | TRBD1 | 15 | TRBV7-9 | TGTGCCAGCAGCTGGGGGGACAGGCGAGAGTACGAGCAGTACTTC | CASSWGDRREYEQYF
TRBJ1-3 | . | . | 13 | TRBV30 | TGTGCCTGGACCAGGATCTCTGGAAACACCATATATTTT | CAWTRISGNTIYF
TRBJ2-5 | . | . | 13 | TRBV10-2 | TGCGCCAGCAATTCCCAGGGAATAGAGACCCAGTACTTC | CASNSQGIETQYF
TRBJ1-1 | . | . | 14 | TRBV29-1 | TGCAGCGTTGAAGTCAGAACCATGAACACTGAAGCTTTCTTT | CSVEVRTMNTEAFF
TRBJ1-1 | . | TRBD1 | 16 | TRBV10-2 | TGCGCCAGCAGTGACCCGGGACAGGGGAGGATAACTGAAGCTTTCTTT | CASSDPGQGRITEAFF
TRBJ1-1 | . | TRBD1 | 14 | TRBV5-6 | TGTGCCAGCAGCTTGGATTTGCAGGGGGCTGGAGCTTTCTTT | CASSLDLQGAGAFF
TRBJ1-2 | . | . | 12 | TRBV5-6 | TGTGCCAGCAGCTCAGGACTCTATGGCTACACCTTC | CASSSGLYGYTF
TRBJ2-4 | . | TRBD2 | 14 | TRBV7-9 | TGTGCCAGCAGCTCCGGGACTAGCGGGAACATTCAGTACTTC | CASSSGTSGNIQYF
TRBJ1-1 | . | TRBD1 | 14 | TRBV5-1 | TGCGCCAGCAGCCCTGGACAGGGGAGGACTGAAGCTTTCTTT | CASSPGQGRTEAFF
TRBJ1-4 | . | . | 14 | TRBV5-1 | TGCGCCAGCAGCTTGGAGGGAGCGAGTGAAAAACTGTTTTTT | CASSLEGASEKLFF
TRBJ1-1 | once | . | 14 | TRBV19 | TGTGCCAGTAGTATGTGGCAGGGGCGCACTGAAGCTTTCTTT | CASSMWQGRTEAFF
TRBJ2-3 | . | TRBD2 | 20 | TRBV14 | TGTGCCAGCAGCCCCCCGGGTTGGCTAGCGGGGAACCTTAGCACAGATACGCAGTATTTT | CASSPPGWLAGNLSTDTQYF
TRBJ2-7 | . | . | 15 | TRBV9 | TGTGCCAGCAGCGTAGGTCCAGGCTCTACCTACGAGCAGTACTTC | CASSVGPGSTYEQYF
TRBJ2-3 | . | TRBD1 | 14 | TRBV6-6 | TGTGCCAGCAGTTGGACAGGGGGAACAGATACGCAGTATTTT | CASSWTGGTDTQYF
TRBJ2-2 | . | TRBD2 | 19 | TRBV4-1 | TGCGCCAGCAGCCACTCAAAACTAGCGGGGGATCACAACACCGGGGAGCTGTTTTTT | CASSHSKLAGDHNTGELFF
TRBJ1-1 | . | TRBD1 | 14 | TRBV29-1 | TGCAGCGTCCGGACAGGGGTGGCGAACACTGAAGCTTTCTTT | CSVRTGVANTEAFF
TRBJ2-2 | . | . | 14 | TRBV4-1 | TGCGCCAGCAGCCAAGGGAGATCCTCCGGGGAGCTGTTTTTT | CASSQGRSSGELFF
TRBJ1-2 | . | TRBD1 | 10 | TRBV2 | TGTGCTTCAGGGGGCTGGGGCTACACCTTC | CASGGWGYTF
TRBJ2-7 | once | TRBD2 | 18 | TRBV4-2 | TGTGCCAGCAGCCAAGATTGGGAGAGCGGGGGGCTATCCTACGAGCAGTACTTC | CASSQDWESGGLSYEQYF
TRBJ1-2 | few | TRBD1 | 16 | TRBV18 | TGTGCCAGCTCACAAACTACAGGGGGCGCTGGATATGGCTACACCTTC | CASSQTTGGAGYGYTF
TRBJ1-1 | . | . | 13 | TRBV28 | TGTGCCAGCAGTTTATACGGGAACACTGAAGCTTTCTTT | CASSLYGNTEAFF
TRBJ2-7 | . | . | 15 | TRBV5-1 | TGCGCCAGCAGCAGAAATCGGGGGTCCTCCTACGAGCAGTACTTC | CASSRNRGSSYEQYF
TRBJ2-7 | few | . | 12 | TRBV5-1 | TGCGCCAGCAGCGACTACGCCTACGAGCAGTACTTC | CASSDYAYEQYF
TRBJ1-4 | . | . | 15 | TRBV4-1 | TGCGCCAGCAGCCAAGTACAGGTGACTAATGAAAAACTGTTTTTT | CASSQVQVTNEKLFF
TRBJ1-1 | . | . | 13 | TRBV5-1 | TGCGCCAGCAGCTTCCAGGGGCACACTGAAGCTTTCTTT | CASSFQGHTEAFF
TRBJ2-5 | . | TRBD2 | 14 | TRBV7-3 | TGTGCCAGCAGCCGCGGGGGGTACCAAGAGACCCAGTACTTC | CASSRGGYQETQYF
TRBJ2-5 | . | TRBD2 | 15 | TRBV27 | TGTGCCAGCAGTCCTTTTAGCGGGGTGGGAGAGACCCAGTACTTC | CASSPFSGVGETQYF
TRBJ1-2 | few | . | 14 | TRBV6-5 | TGTGCCAGCACCAACCTAAGACTTACCGATGGCTACACCTTC | CASTNLRLTDGYTF
TRBJ2-3 | . | . | 20 | TRBV9 | TGTGCCAGCAGCGCGGCCTCGATTCAGGCGCGGGCGGACGTTAGAGATACGCAGTATTTT | CASSAASIQARADVRDTQYF
TRBJ1-1 | . | . | 13 | TRBV18 | TGTGCCAGCTCACCCAGGGGGAACACTGAAGCTTTCTTT | CASSPRGNTEAFF
TRBJ1-5 | . | TRBD1 | 17 | TRBV2 | TGTGCCAGCAGTGGTTACAGGGGCCCGATAGGCAATCAGCCCCAGCATTTT | CASSGYRGPIGNQPQHF
TRBJ2-1 | . | TRBD2 | 15 | TRBV13 | TGTGCCAGCAATTCCCGGGGACTAGTAAGCGGTGAGCAGTTCTTC | CASNSRGLVSGEQFF
TRBJ2-1 | . | TRBD2 | 13 | TRBV30 | TGTGCCGAGACACGGGGGGCCTACAATGAGCAGTTCTTC | CAETRGAYNEQFF
TRBJ2-7 | . | . | 15 | TRBV11-2 | TGTGCTAGCAGCTCCCCCGGCGGATTCGGCTACGAGCAGTACTTC | CASSSPGGFGYEQYF
TRBJ2-5 | . | . | 14 | TRBV2 | TGTGCCAGCAGTGAAGCCTCCGGGTTCGAGACCCAGTACTTC | CASSEASGFETQYF
TRBJ2-1 | . | TRBD2 | 15 | TRBV9 | TGTGCCAGCAGCGTGTTCCGGGGGGACGGCAATGAGCAGTTCTTC | CASSVFRGDGNEQFF
TRBJ2-2 | . | TRBD1 | 15 | TRBV19 | TGTGCGACCAGATCTGGGACAGAAAACACCGGGGAGCTGTTTTTT | CATRSGTENTGELFF
TRBJ1-1 | . | . | 12 | TRBV18 | TGTGCCAGCTCACCTTCCCAGGGTGAAGCTTTCTTT | CASSPSQGEAFF
TRBJ1-4 | . | . | 14 | TRBV9 | TGTGCCAGCAGCGTAGCCCAGGGTGGCGAAAAACTGTTTTTT | CASSVAQGGEKLFF
TRBJ2-1 | once | . | 15 | TRBV7-3 | TGTGCCAGCAGTGCCGGAGCCGTGTCCTACAATGAGCAGTTCTTC | CASSAGAVSYNEQFF
TRBJ2-3 | . | TRBD1 | 13 | TRBV27 | TGTGCCAGCAGGGACAGGTTCACAGATACGCAGTATTTT | CASRDRFTDTQYF
TRBJ1-3 | few | TRBD1 | 15 | TRBV19 | TGTGCCAGTAGTGGCCAGGGGGCGACAGGAAACACCATATATTTT | CASSGQGATGNTIYF
TRBJ2-7 | . | . | 15 | TRBV5-4 | TGTGCCAGCAGCTTTACGGGGTTAGGCTCCTACGAGCAGTACTTC | CASSFTGLGSYEQYF
TRBJ2-7 | . | . | 12 | TRBV4-1 | TGCGCCAGCAGCCACCTCAGGGGCGAGCAGTACTTC | CASSHLRGEQYF
TRBJ1-6 | . | TRBD1 | 16 | TRBV5-6 | TGTGCCAGCAGCTTGACAGGGGGAAGCGAGAATTCACCCCTCCACTTT | CASSLTGGSENSPLHF
TRBJ1-1 | . | . | 14 | TRBV6-1 | TGTGCCAGCAGTGAAAACGCAGATTACACTGAAGCTTTCTTT | CASSENADYTEAFF
TRBJ2-7 | once | . | 15 | TRBV7-9 | TGTGCCAGCAACGAGGGGGGGACGGGAGCCTACGAGCAGTACTTC | CASNEGGTGAYEQYF
TRBJ2-1 | . | . | 11 | TRBV20-1 | TGCAGTGCCAACCTGGAGAATGAGCAGTTCTTC | CSANLENEQFF
TRBJ2-1 | . | . | 14 | TRBV7-8 | TGTGCCAGCAGCCACCGGACAACCAGGGATGAGCAGTTCTTC | CASSHRTTRDEQFF
TRBJ1-2 | once | . | 14 | TRBV18 | TGTGCCAGCTCACTACAGGGCCAGGACTATGGCTACACCTTC | CASSLQGQDYGYTF
TRBJ2-7 | . | . | 14 | TRBV6-6 | TGTGCCAGCAGTTACTCGGGCGAGACCTACGAGCAGTACTTC | CASSYSGETYEQYF